Listed here are 14 T cell receptor beta chains from one sample, sequenced in a study of OX40 agonist ivuxolimab in advanced cancers. Libraries were prepared by immunoSEQ multiplex PCR; TCRdb keeps only in-frame clonotypes and omits some of them. The sample lists more than 75,000 clones; approximately 91% were seen once. The sequencing here drew on CD4+ or CD8+ T cells sorted from blood, taken in a trial of the OX40 agonist ivuxolimab. All receptors derive from an adult with an advanced solid tumor such as melanoma, head and neck, liver or kidney cancer.

The genes are TRBV18 and TRBJ1-1, with a tentative D call TRBD1 (6 bases). CDR3 size: 18 residues. From germline, CDR1 is KGHSH and CDR2 LQKENI. Trimming removed 6 bases from V and 0 bases from J, with 23 bases in between. This CDR3 is CASSYQGMAGALNTEAFF. As DNA, the CDR3 is TGTGCCAGCTCCTACCAGGGTATGGCGGGGGCGTTGAACACTGAAGCTTTCTTT. Variable domain in full (rest from reference TRBV18 and TRBJ1-1): NAGVMQNPRHLVRRRGQEARLRCSPMKGHSHVYWYRQLPEEGLKFMVYLQKENIIDESGMPKERFSAEFPKEGPSILRIQQVVRGDSAAYFCASSYQGMAGALNTEAFFGQGTRLTVV.

The J gene is TRBJ2-2, the V gene TRBV4-1, with 9 bases matching TRBD1. Germline-derived CDR1 and CDR2 are MGHRA and YSYEKL. This CDR3 region has 17 residues. The V gene end was trimmed by 1 base and the J gene end by 5 bases; junction bases not matched to a gene: 8. The CDR3 here is CASSQVGTGLWTGELFF. The CDR3 coding sequence is TGCGCCAGCAGCCAAGTTGGGACAGGGTTGTGGACCGGGGAGCTGTTTTTT.

The rearrangement links TRBV30 to TRBJ1-4; tentatively, D is TRBD1 (5 bases). V lost 1 base to trimming and J lost 1 base, with 10 bases between them. The germline V gene encodes CDR1 GTSNPN and CDR2 SVGIG (reference sequence). The CDR3 is made up of 15 amino acids. The CDR3 sequence is CAWSGKGVTNEKLFF. In DNA, the CDR3 is TGTGCCTGGAGTGGCAAAGGGGTAACTAATGAAAAACTGTTTTTT.

The rearrangement joins TRBV19 to TRBJ1-1, with 9 bases that match TRBD1. The CDR3 consists of 16 residues. Germline values: CDR1 LNHDA, CDR2 SQIVND (reference sequence). Germline trimming cut 6 bases from V and 10 bases from J; bases unmatched to any gene: 18. CDR3 sequence reads: CASRPPGPQGASVAFF. The CDR3 coding sequence is TGTGCCAGTAGGCCTCCCGGCCCACAGGGGGCTTCAGTAGCTTTCTTT.

V usage is TRBV10-3 and J usage is TRBJ2-7; D ambiguous. This CDR3 has 14 residues. The V end was cut by 0 bases, the J end by 6 bases, with 12 bases between. Germline CDR1 is ENHRY and CDR2 is SYGVKD. The CDR3 nucleotides read TGTGCCATCAGTGAGTCGAATCGCGGCAGCGAGCAGTACTTC. The encoded protein is CAISESNRGSEQYF.

V and J are TRBV11-1 and TRBJ2-2; tentatively, D is TRBD1 (6 bases). Germline CDR1 reads SGHAT; CDR2 reads FQDESV (reference sequence). CDR3 length: 15 residues. Trimming left V 5 bases short and J 5 bases short, with 15 bases between. Here the CDR3 DNA reads TGTGCCAGCAGCAGAGGGGGTGCCGGGACCGGGGAGCTGTTTTTT. It specifies CASSRGGAGTGELFF.

This chain connects TRBV30 to TRBJ2-3; 7 bases match TRBD2. There are 12 residues in the CDR3. Looked up from germline, CDR1 is GTSNPN and CDR2 is SVGIG (reference sequence). V lost 8 bases to trimming and J lost 2 bases; unmatched junction nucleotides: 4. CDR3 loop: CALGGYTDTQYF. For the CDR3, the DNA is TGTGCCCTGGGGGGGTACACAGATACGCAGTATTTT.

This rearrangement joins TRBV7-2 to TRBJ1-5; 10 nucleotides match TRBD1. Germline loops: CDR1 SGHTA, CDR2 FQGNSA. The CDR3 covers 16 residues. The V gene end was trimmed by 1 base and the J gene end by 7 bases; junction bases not matched to a gene: 7. The CDR3 region is CASSLVGTGVGQPQHF. The CDR3 DNA sequence: TGTGCCAGCAGCTTAGTAGGGACAGGGGTAGGACAGCCCCAGCATTTT.

J is TRBJ2-3 and V is TRBV6-5, with 9 bases matching TRBD2. CDR3 length equals 15 residues. Per germline, CDR1 MNHEY and CDR2 SVGAGI. Trimming took 7 bases from V and 5 from J; bases not matched to a gene: 10. CDR3 bases: TGTGCCAGCAAGCTATCCGGACTAGCGATAGATACGCAGTATTTT. This sequence encodes CASKLSGLAIDTQYF.

This chain connects TRBV30 to TRBJ2-2, with D uncertain. The CDR3 covers 16 residues. V shed 2 bases and J shed 1 base, with 14 bases lying between them. Germline CDR1 and CDR2: GTSNPN and SVGIG (reference sequence). The CDR3 nucleotides are TGTGCCTGGAGTCCCTTGCCTGAACTGAACACCGGGGAGCTGTTTTTT. It specifies CAWSPLPELNTGELFF.

The J gene is TRBJ2-6, the V gene TRBV25-1; 7 bases fit TRBD1. In germline, CDR1 is MGHDK, CDR2 SYGVNS. Trimming cost V 6 bases and J 2 bases; bases outside gene matches: 4. This CDR3 region has 15 residues. This CDR3 reads CASSDTGAGANVLTF. CDR3 nucleotides: TGTGCCAGCAGCGATACAGGGGCTGGGGCCAACGTCCTGACTTTC.

This clone was counted a single time. The J gene is TRBJ2-5, the V gene TRBV29-1; perhaps TRBD2 as D (5 bases). Germline values: CDR1 SQVTM, CDR2 ANQGSEA. The CDR3 extends over 13 amino acids. With 6 bases removed from V and 5 bases from J, the gap between germline ends came to 16 bases. CDR3 in amino acids: CSVPGLSGETQYF. The CDR3 bases are TGCAGCGTACCCGGACTCTCCGGGGAGACCCAGTACTTC.

This chain uses TRBV19 with TRBJ1-1, with TRBD1 identical over 8 bases. Germline CDR1 and CDR2: LNHDA and SQIVND (reference sequence). CDR3 length: 13 residues. The V gene end was trimmed by 7 bases and the J gene end by 6 bases; junction bases not matched to a gene: 7. The CDR3 DNA sequence: TGTGCCAGTATGGGCAGGGGGCTAGCTGAAGCTTTCTTT. This translates into CASMGRGLAEAFF.

J is TRBJ2-7 and V is TRBV5-1, with D possibly TRBD1 on 5 matching bases. The CDR3 loop spans 13 amino acids. V was shortened by 0 bases and J by 9 bases, with 13 bases between the two germline ends. Germline V gene lookup returns CDR1 SGHRS and CDR2 YFSETQ. CDR3 sequence (DNA): TGCGCCAGCAGCTTGGAGGGGTCTGGAACGCAGTACTTC. Translating it yields CASSLEGSGTQYF. The whole variable domain, filled in from reference TRBV5-1 and TRBJ2-7, reads KAGVTQTPRYLIKTRGQQVTLSCSPISGHRSVSWYQQTPGQGLQFLFEYFSETQRNKGNFPGRFSGRQFSNSRSEMNVSTLELGDSALYLCASSLEGSGTQYFGPGTRLTVT.